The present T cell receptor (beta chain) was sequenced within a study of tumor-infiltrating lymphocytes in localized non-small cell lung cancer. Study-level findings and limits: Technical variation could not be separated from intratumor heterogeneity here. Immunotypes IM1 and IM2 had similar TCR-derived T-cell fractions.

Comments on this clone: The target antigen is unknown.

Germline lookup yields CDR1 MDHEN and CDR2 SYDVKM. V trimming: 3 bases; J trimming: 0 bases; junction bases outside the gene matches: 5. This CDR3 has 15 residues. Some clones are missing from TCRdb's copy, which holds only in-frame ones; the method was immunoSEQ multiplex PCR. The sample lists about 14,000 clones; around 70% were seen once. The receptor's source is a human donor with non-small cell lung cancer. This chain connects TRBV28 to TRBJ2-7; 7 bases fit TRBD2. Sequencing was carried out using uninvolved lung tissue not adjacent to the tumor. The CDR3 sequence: CASSFGGGSSYEQYF. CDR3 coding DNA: TGTGCCAGCAGTTTCGGCGGGGGTAGCTCCTACGAGCAGTACTTC.